This T cell receptor beta chain is drawn from a study of shared clonotypes between healthy human individuals. Overall study results and limits: Though the depth was large, rarefaction showed that sorted-subset sequencing was incomplete. Sampling covered nothing but blood. Tissue TCR repertoires likely differ from those found in blood.

The protocol was immunoSEQ multiplex PCR, while the TCRdb copy is restricted to in-frame clones and leaves out a portion. The sample has hundreds of thousands of clones, around 95% seen once; the top ten hold approximately 0.12%. In regard to this clone: Its antigen is currently unknown.

The CDR3 has 17 amino acids. From germline, CDR1 is SEHNR and CDR2 FQNEAQ (reference sequence). V lost 4 bases, J lost 4 bases, and 12 bases stayed unmatched. CD45RO negativity and positive selection for CCR7 defined naive CD8 cells, a population that excluded terminally differentiated effector memory CD45RA+ cells. The sample was naive CD8+ T cells sorted from blood. The rearrangement joins TRBV7-9 to TRBJ2-7; 11 positions match TRBD1. The sequence was obtained from a woman aged 25 to 39 in good health. Here the CDR3 reads CASSSKHGQGARYEQYF. The DNA of the CDR3 is TGTGCCAGCAGCTCTAAACACGGACAGGGGGCGCGGTACGAGCAGTACTTC.